Following are 27 T cell receptor beta chains from one sample sequenced in a study of cytomegalovirus exposure and HLA in healthy donors. The study ran its PCR with 60 Vbeta and 13 Jbeta primers. The method was immunoSEQ multiplex PCR; TCRdb's version includes in-frame clones alone and lacks a portion of them. The sample lists some 170,000 clones; around 80% were seen once. The sample taken for sequencing was PBMCs. The receptors shown here come from a man aged 40-49 years in good health and CMV-seronegative.

V usage is TRBV5-1 and J usage is TRBJ1-4, with D unclear. Deletions cut 0 bases from V and 0 bases from J, with 15 bases between. CDR1 and CDR2 (germline): SGHRS, YFSETQ. The CDR3 has 18 amino acids. The CDR3 sequence: CASSLAGGREATNEKLFF. The CDR3 nucleotides are TGCGCCAGCAGCTTGGCCGGTGGCAGAGAGGCAACTAATGAAAAACTGTTTTTT.

The CDR3 region is CASSIGAGGQETQYF. In DNA form, the CDR3 reads TGTGCCAGTAGTATAGGAGCGGGGGGGCAAGAGACCCAGTACTTC. V and J are TRBV19 and TRBJ2-5; 10 positions match TRBD2. The junction had 1 base not matched to a gene; V was cut back by 1 base and J by 2 bases. CDR3 length: 15 residues. From germline, CDR1 is LNHDA and CDR2 SQIVND (reference sequence).

The chain recombines TRBV18 with TRBJ1-2; no clear D. Deletions cut 6 bases from V and 5 bases from J, with 19 bases between. Looked up from germline, CDR1 is KGHSH and CDR2 is LQKENI. The CDR3 totals 15 residues. CDR3 nucleotides: TGTGCCAGCTCCCGTCCCGAGGGTCACTCATATGGCTACACCTTC. It yields the protein CASSRPEGHSYGYTF. Full variable domain (outside the CDR3, taken from reference TRBV18 and TRBJ1-2): NAGVMQNPRHLVRRRGQEARLRCSPMKGHSHVYWYRQLPEEGLKFMVYLQKENIIDESGMPKERFSAEFPKEGPSILRIQQVVRGDSAAYFCASSRPEGHSYGYTFGSGTRLTVV.

The chain joins TRBV6-5 to TRBJ2-3, with D perhaps matching TRBD1 (6 bases). V lost 7 bases to trimming and J lost 5 bases, with 16 bases between them. Germline CDR1 is MNHEY and CDR2 is SVGAGI. The CDR3 length is 14 residues. The CDR3 region has the DNA TGTGCCAGCACGACAGGATTCACGGGAGATACGCAGTATTTT. Protein product: CASTTGFTGDTQYF.

The CDR3 spells CASSEGRTVVVREQYF. DNA for the CDR3: TGTGCCAGCAGTGAAGGGCGGACTGTAGTGGTACGCGAGCAGTACTTC. The V and J genes are TRBV6-1 and TRBJ2-7; D perhaps matches TRBD2 (5 bases). The CDR3 spans 16 residues. Germline CDR1 is MNHNS and CDR2 is SASEGT. The V gene lost 1 base and the J gene lost 6 bases, with 19 bases spanning the gap.

The CDR3 DNA reads TGTGCCAGCAGCTATTGGCAGGGGCTTGACACTGAAGCTTTCTTT. Translating gives CASSYWQGLDTEAFF. The rearrangement joins TRBV9 to TRBJ1-1; D might be TRBD1 (6 bases). The V end was cut by 4 bases, the J end by 3 bases, with 16 bases between. The germline V gene encodes CDR1 SGDLS and CDR2 YYNGEE. CDR3 length: 15 amino acids.

Many counts were recorded for this clone. This rearrangement joins TRBV28 to TRBJ2-7; 7 bases are a match to TRBD2. Trimming cost V 8 bases and J 6 bases; bases outside gene matches: 1. CDR3 length: 10 amino acids. The germline CDR1 and CDR2 sequences are MDHEN and SYDVKM. CDR3 sequence reads: CASGGVEQYF. The CDR3 DNA reads TGTGCCAGCGGGGGGGTCGAGCAGTACTTC. The full variable domain, with the rest looked up from reference TRBV28 and TRBJ2-7, is DVKVTQSSRYLVKRTGEKVFLECVQDMDHENMFWYRQDPGLGLRLIYFSYDVKMKEKGDIPEGYSVSREKKERFSLILESASTNQTSMYLCASGGVEQYFGPGTRLTVT.

The chain employs TRBV27 and TRBJ2-7; 10 bases are a match to TRBD1. This CDR3 has 15 amino acids. The germline gives CDR1 MNHEY, CDR2 SMNVEV (reference sequence). Trimming took 2 bases from V and 3 from J; bases not matched to a gene: 4. The CDR3 spells CASSLGGQGIYEQYF. The CDR3 DNA reads as TGTGCCAGCAGTTTAGGGGGACAGGGGATCTACGAGCAGTACTTC.

The chain recombines TRBV6-5 with TRBJ1-3; D is unresolved. Trimming removed 1 base at V and 3 bases at J, with 7 bases between. Germline values: CDR1 MNHEY, CDR2 SVGAGI. The CDR3 length is 14 residues. The CDR3 loop reads CASSYFFGGNTIYF. The CDR3 DNA reads TGTGCCAGCAGTTACTTCTTCGGTGGAAACACCATATATTTT.

The chain's CDR3 is CASSQYLEGEQYF. In DNA, the CDR3 is TGTGCCAGCAGCCAATATTTGGAGGGCGAGCAGTACTTC. V usage is TRBV14 and J usage is TRBJ2-7; TRBD2 might be the D (6 bases). The CDR3 consists of 13 residues. With 2 bases removed from V and 6 bases from J, the gap between germline ends came to 11 bases. CDR1 is SGHDN and CDR2 is FVKESK in the germline V gene.

The chain recombines TRBV11-2 with TRBJ1-2, with 9 bases identical to TRBD1. CDR3 length equals 15 residues. CDR1 and CDR2 (germline): SGHAT, FQNNGV. Trimming removed 1 base from V and 7 bases from J; junction bases left unmatched: 7. In DNA, the CDR3 is TGTGCCAGCAGCTTAGGAGGGACAGGGCTAGTTGGCTACACCTTC. This sequence encodes CASSLGGTGLVGYTF. Supplemented by reference TRBV11-2 and TRBJ1-2, the full variable domain reads EAGVAQSPRYKIIEKRQSVAFWCNPISGHATLYWYQQILGQGPKLLIQFQNNGVVDDSQLPKDRFSAERLKGVDSTLKIQPAKLEDSAVYLCASSLGGTGLVGYTFGSGTRLTVV.

V and J are TRBV7-2 and TRBJ2-2; 7 nucleotides align to TRBD1. Germline values: CDR1 SGHTA, CDR2 FQGNSA. This CDR3 contains 15 residues. Trimming cost V 1 base and J 4 bases; bases outside gene matches: 3. The CDR3 DNA follows: TGTGCCAGCAGCTTAGTACAGGGGAGCACCGGGGAGCTGTTTTTT. Encoded protein: CASSLVQGSTGELFF.

The chain employs TRBV19 and TRBJ2-7, with D possibly being TRBD2 (6 bases). Trimming removed 6 bases at V and 6 bases at J, with 15 bases between. The CDR3 has 13 amino acids. Germline CDR1 LNHDA, CDR2 SQIVND (reference sequence). The DNA of the CDR3 is TGTGCCAGTAGCTCTGCCGGAGGGTGCGAGCAGTACTTC. Translated: CASSSAGGCEQYF.

This rearrangement joins TRBV15 to TRBJ2-3; 7 nucleotides match TRBD1. This CDR3 comprises 15 residues. Germline CDR1 reads LNHNV; CDR2 reads YYDKDF (reference sequence). V dropped 3 bases and J dropped 1; count of bases not matched to a gene: 4. The DNA of the CDR3 is TGTGCCACCAGCAGGGAAGGGACAGGCACAGATACGCAGTATTTT. Amino acid sequence: CATSREGTGTDTQYF. Full variable domain (remainder filled in from reference TRBV15 and TRBJ2-3): DAMVIQNPRYQVTQFGKPVTLSCSQTLNHNVMYWYQQKSSQAPKLLFHYYDKDFNNEADTPDNFQSRRPNTSFCFLDIRSPGLGDTAMYLCATSREGTGTDTQYFGPGTRLTVL.

CDR3 nucleotides: TGTGCCAGCAGCCTAGGACAGGGACAATACTACGAGCAGTACTTC. Its translation: CASSLGQGQYYEQYF. V gene TRBV14 combines with J gene TRBJ2-7; 8 bases line up with TRBD1. The V gene end was trimmed by 4 bases and the J gene end by 3 bases; junction bases not matched to a gene: 8. Germline CDR1 reads SGHDN; CDR2 reads FVKESK. This CDR3 comprises 15 residues. Drawing the rest from reference TRBV14 and TRBJ2-7, the complete variable domain is EAGVTQFPSHSVIEKGQTVTLRCDPISGHDNLYWYRRVMGKEIKFLLHFVKESKQDESGMPNNRFLAERTGGTYSTLKVQPAELEDSGVYFCASSLGQGQYYEQYFGPGTRLTVT.

The chain uses TRBV9 and TRBJ2-3, with D unresolved. Trimming cost V 4 bases and J 6 bases, with 12 bases left between them. CDR3 size: 13 residues. Germline lookup yields CDR1 SGDLS and CDR2 YYNGEE. The CDR3 protein is CASSPGALDTQYF. CDR3 in DNA: TGTGCCAGCAGCCCGGGTGCCTTGGATACGCAGTATTTT.

This sequence joins TRBV30 and TRBJ2-5, with no clear D. The CDR3 covers 17 residues. Between the trimmed V and J ends, which lost 0 bases and 5 bases, there was a span of 22 bases. CDR1 and CDR2 from the germline V gene are GTSNPN and SVGIG (reference sequence). The CDR3 here is CAWSVSPVELPVETQYF. DNA for the CDR3: TGTGCCTGGAGTGTAAGCCCGGTGGAGTTGCCGGTGGAGACCCAGTACTTC. Drawing the rest from reference TRBV30 and TRBJ2-5, the complete variable domain is SQTIHQWPATLVQPVGSPLSLECTVEGTSNPNLYWYRQAAGRGLQLLFYSVGIGQISSEVPQNLSASRPQDRQFILSSKKLLLSDSGFYLCAWSVSPVELPVETQYFGPGTRLLVL.

V and J are TRBV14 and TRBJ2-7; weak D call: TRBD1 (5 bases). Germline V gene sequence: CDR1 SGHDN, CDR2 FVKESK. The germline V and J ends were trimmed by 1 base and 0 bases, with 7 bases remaining between them. CDR3 length: 14 amino acids. The DNA for the CDR3 is TGTGCCAGCAGCCAAGTGCAGGGCTCCTACGAGCAGTACTTC. Translation: CASSQVQGSYEQYF.

CDR3 DNA sequence: TGTGCCAGCAGTCAGGCGGGGGTCTATTCACCCCTCCACTTT. This translates into CASSQAGVYSPLHF. J is TRBJ1-6 and V is TRBV25-1; D might be TRBD1 (5 bases). Trimming stripped 5 bases from V and 8 bases from J, with 13 bases between. Germline values: CDR1 MGHDK, CDR2 SYGVNS. This CDR3 comprises 14 residues.

The chain carries TRBV7-3 and TRBJ2-2; D possibly corresponds to TRBD1 (6 bases). In germline, CDR1 is SGHTA, CDR2 FQGTGA. The V and J ends lost 6 bases and 3 bases respectively, with 11 bases between them. The CDR3 is 14 amino acids. The CDR3 reads CASRQGPDTGELFF. CDR3 coding DNA: TGTGCCAGCAGGCAGGGGCCTGACACCGGGGAGCTGTTTTTT.

A few counts support this clone. V is TRBV19 and J is TRBJ2-5; D is unclear. CDR1 LNHDA and CDR2 SQIVND come from the germline V gene (reference sequence). Trimming removed 3 bases from V and 4 bases from J, with 9 bases in between. This CDR3 is 13 amino acids long. The CDR3 nucleotides are TGTGCCAGTAGTATGCCGCCGGGAGAGACCCAGTACTTC. It yields the protein CASSMPPGETQYF.

The rearrangement links TRBV25-1 to TRBJ1-6; D gene uncertain. Trimming removed 6 bases at V and 5 bases at J, with 11 bases between. Germline V gives CDR1 MGHDK, CDR2 SYGVNS. The CDR3 extends over 14 amino acids. The CDR3 region has the DNA TGTGCCAGCAGCGGACCGCGGGATAATTCACCCCTCCACTTT. Its protein product is CASSGPRDNSPLHF.

The genes are TRBV9 and TRBJ2-5, with D perhaps TRBD1 (6 bases). CDR1 is SGDLS, CDR2 YYNGEE, per germline. CDR3 length equals 15 residues. V was pared by 0 bases and J by 2 bases, with 11 bases between. CDR3 coding DNA: TGTGCCAGCAGCGTAGCTGTAGGGGGTCAAGAGACCCAGTACTTC. Translated, it gives CASSVAVGGQETQYF.

The chain employs TRBV11-2 and TRBJ2-1, with D maybe TRBD2 (5 bases). This CDR3 region has 13 residues. Trimming left V 9 bases short and J 10 bases short, with 19 bases between. CDR1 and CDR2 (germline): SGHAT, FQNNGV. The CDR3 sequence: CASRPPAGLEQFF. The DNA for the CDR3 is TGTGCCAGTCGTCCTCCCGCAGGACTGGAGCAGTTCTTC.

This chain links TRBV4-1 with TRBJ2-7, with 12 bases fitting TRBD2. The V gene end was trimmed by 0 bases and the J gene end by 4 bases; junction bases not matched to a gene: 7. The CDR3 contains 17 residues. Germline lookup yields CDR1 MGHRA and CDR2 YSYEKL. CDR3 amino acids: CASSQESPSGGAYEQYF. CDR3 DNA: TGCGCCAGCAGCCAAGAAAGTCCTAGCGGGGGGGCTTACGAGCAGTACTTC.

The chain joins TRBV5-6 to TRBJ1-1, with 8 bases fitting TRBD1. The V gene's germline CDR1 is SGHDT and CDR2 YYEEEE. V lost 2 bases to trimming and J lost 7 bases; unmatched junction nucleotides: 4. The CDR3 spans 13 residues. The CDR3: CASSLDRGGEAFF. The CDR3 nucleotides read TGTGCCAGCAGCTTAGACAGGGGTGGTGAAGCTTTCTTT.

The V call is TRBV4-1, the J call TRBJ2-3; no firm D call. This CDR3 region has 15 residues. Germline lookup yields CDR1 MGHRA and CDR2 YSYEKL. Deletions cut 1 base from V and 2 bases from J, with 10 bases between. CDR3 coding DNA: TGCGCCAGCAGCCAAGCTTTTTTATCCACAGATACGCAGTATTTT. As protein: CASSQAFLSTDTQYF.